This T cell receptor beta chain was found in a study of shared clonotypes between healthy human individuals. The data were produced by immunoSEQ multiplex PCR, yet TCRdb's version contains in-frame clones alone and is incomplete. The table lists about 800,000 clones, about 96% of them singletons, with less than 0.25% in the top ten. About this clone itself: The antigen remains undetermined.

Naive CD8 cells lacked CD45RO and underwent positive selection for CCR7, leaving out terminally differentiated effector memory CD45RA+ cells. The donors were adults (healthy and HIV-negative) with no recent acute infections or vaccinations. Overall study findings and caveats: Clonotype sharing levels among donors were expected to vary with sequencing depth.

The specimen was naive CD8+ T cells sorted from blood. The sequence came from a man aged 25 to 40 in good health.

CDR3 bases: TGTGCCAGCACCAGAGGAGGCGACTACGAGCAGTACTTC. Amino acid sequence: CASTRGGDYEQYF. V usage is TRBV28 and J usage is TRBJ2-7; a possible D gene is TRBD2 (5 bases). V lost 7 bases to trimming and J lost 3 bases, with 13 bases between them. The CDR3 runs 13 residues. Germline V gives CDR1 MDHEN, CDR2 SYDVKM.